This passage covers 15 T cell receptor beta chains from one sample sequenced in a study of cytomegalovirus exposure and HLA in healthy donors. 60 Vbeta and 13 Jbeta primers were used in PCR. Method: immunoSEQ multiplex PCR; TCRdb's copy keeps in-frame clones and lacks some. The sample holds 100,000 or so clones, about 85% seen once. Material for sequencing was PBMCs. The source is a man aged 25 to 40 in good health and CMV-seronegative.

The CDR3 sequence is CASSFSGGRTDTQYF. CDR3 nucleotide sequence: TGTGCCAGCAGCTTTAGCGGGGGCCGCACAGATACGCAGTATTTT. The chain couples TRBV11-3 to TRBJ2-3; 9 bases line up with TRBD2. The trim removed 3 bases at V and 1 base at J, leaving 2 bases unmatched. CDR1 and CDR2 (germline): SGHNT, YENEEA. This CDR3 spans 15 amino acids.

The CDR3 nucleotides read TGTGCCAGCAGCCGACCCGCCCGGGGGGAAGATACGCAGTATTTT. Amino acids: CASSRPARGEDTQYF. The V gene is TRBV5-4, the J gene TRBJ2-3; 7 bases align to TRBD2. From germline, CDR1 is SGHNT and CDR2 YYREEE (reference sequence). The J segment lost 5 bases and the V segment lost 4 bases, leaving 10 bases of the junction unmatched. The CDR3 consists of 15 residues. The full variable domain, rest sourced from reference TRBV5-4 and TRBJ2-3, is ETGVTQSPTHLIKTRGQQVTLRCSSQSGHNTVSWYQQALGQGPQFIFQYYREEENGRGNFPPRFSGLQFPNYSSELNVNALELDDSALYLCASSRPARGEDTQYFGPGTRLTVL.

The rearrangement joins TRBV30 to TRBJ1-1; D is ambiguous. Trimming pared 4 bases from V and 4 bases from J, leaving 13 bases between. The CDR3 contains 13 residues. Germline CDR1 and CDR2: GTSNPN and SVGIG (reference sequence). CDR3 in DNA: TGTGCCTGGAACAGAGAGAGTTTCACTGAAGCTTTCTTT. This encodes CAWNRESFTEAFF.

This clone showed up just a few times. The chain carries TRBV6-1 and TRBJ2-2; D is undetermined. The length of the CDR3 is 13 residues. Germline values: CDR1 MNHNS, CDR2 SASEGT. V gave up 1 base and J gave up 5 bases, with 5 bases separating them. As DNA, the CDR3 is TGTGCCAGCAGTGAAGAGCGAACCGGGGAGCTGTTTTTT. Its translation is CASSEERTGELFF.

The V gene is TRBV7-8, the J gene TRBJ2-1, with D unclear. The ends were cut back, 5 bases at V and 0 bases at J, with 8 bases in the middle. CDR3 size: 14 residues. Germline V CDR1 and CDR2: SGHVS, FQNEAQ. The CDR3 bases are TGTGCCAGCAGCCGCCGCGGCTCCTACAATGAGCAGTTCTTC. Translating it yields CASSRRGSYNEQFF. The variable domain in full, with the rest retrieved from reference TRBV7-8 and TRBJ2-1, is GAGVSQSPRYKVAKRGQDVALRCDPISGHVSLFWYQQALGQGPEFLTYFQNEAQLDKSGLPSDRFFAERPEGSVSTLKIQRTQQEDSAVYLCASSRRGSYNEQFFGPGTRLTVL.

The chain links TRBV30 to TRBJ1-1, with 7 bases identical to TRBD1. CDR1 and CDR2 (germline): GTSNPN, SVGIG (reference sequence). CDR3 length: 13 amino acids. J was trimmed by 5 bases and V by 2 bases; bases with no gene match: 5. CDR3 amino acids: CAWSRAGGTEAFF. The CDR3 DNA sequence: TGTGCCTGGAGTAGGGCAGGGGGGACTGAAGCTTTCTTT.

The rearrangement links TRBV2 to TRBJ2-7, with 7 bases matching TRBD2. Germline CDR1 and CDR2: SNHLY and FYNNEI. Losses at the gene ends were 6 bases for V and 3 bases for J; bases not matched to a gene: 14. This CDR3 region has 16 residues. The chain's CDR3 is CASRPHGWAGDYEQYF. CDR3 sequence (DNA): TGTGCCAGCAGGCCCCACGGGTGGGCGGGAGACTACGAGCAGTACTTC.

The chain has TRBV5-4 and TRBJ2-7; 12 bases are shared with TRBD2. This CDR3 comprises 19 residues. V trimming: 5 bases; J trimming: 1 base; junction bases outside the gene matches: 16. Germline V gene data show CDR1 as SGHNT and CDR2 as YYREEE (reference sequence). The CDR3 reads CASSFPQGALAGGSYEQYF. The CDR3 bases are TGTGCCAGCAGTTTCCCACAGGGTGCGCTAGCGGGGGGGTCCTACGAGCAGTACTTC. Combining the CDR3 with reference TRBV5-4 and TRBJ2-7 gives the whole variable domain ETGVTQSPTHLIKTRGQQVTLRCSSQSGHNTVSWYQQALGQGPQFIFQYYREEENGRGNFPPRFSGLQFPNYSSELNVNALELDDSALYLCASSFPQGALAGGSYEQYFGPGTRLTVT.

The V call is TRBV10-3, the J call TRBJ2-3; 9 nucleotides line up with TRBD1. Germline V gene data show CDR1 as ENHRY and CDR2 as SYGVKD. The CDR3 runs 14 residues. Germline trimming cut 6 bases from V and 6 bases from J; bases unmatched to any gene: 7. The CDR3 sequence: CAIREQGAPDTQYF. The CDR3 DNA is TGTGCCATCAGGGAACAGGGGGCGCCCGATACGCAGTATTTT.

The V gene is TRBV18, the J gene TRBJ2-6; the D gene is possibly TRBD1 (6 bases). V was cut by 3 bases and J by 1 base, with 7 bases left in between. The CDR3 consists of 15 residues. Germline assignment: CDR1 KGHSH and CDR2 LQKENI. The chain's CDR3 is CASSPQGSGANVLTF. Here the CDR3 DNA reads TGTGCCAGCTCACCTCAGGGGTCTGGGGCCAACGTCCTGACTTTC.

The chain is built from TRBV12-5 and TRBJ2-3; 7 bases line up with TRBD1. The CDR3 runs to 14 residues. CDR1 is LGHNT, CDR2 FRNRAP, per germline. V lost 1 base to trimming and J lost 6 bases; unmatched junction nucleotides: 4. CDR3 sequence (DNA): TGTGCTAGTGGTTTGGATGGGACAGCTGATACGCAGTATTTT. Translating it yields CASGLDGTADTQYF.

J is TRBJ1-4 and V is TRBV7-9, with TRBD1 matching 7 bases. V was clipped by 5 bases and J by 10 bases; unmatched bases: 7. CDR3 length: 13 amino acids. Per germline, CDR1 SEHNR and CDR2 FQNEAQ (reference sequence). CDR3 in DNA: TGTGCCAGCAGCACCCGGACAGGAGGAAAACTGTTTTTT. Residues: CASSTRTGGKLFF.

The chain employs TRBV11-3 and TRBJ2-1; possibly TRBD2 for D (7 bases). The CDR3 is made up of 17 amino acids. Between the trimmed V and J ends, which lost 0 bases and 4 bases, there was a span of 16 bases. Germline V gives CDR1 SGHNT, CDR2 YENEEA. The DNA for the CDR3 is TGTGCCAGCAGCTTAGACATTCTGGGGGGGCAATACAATGAGCAGTTCTTC. Amino acid sequence: CASSLDILGGQYNEQFF.

This chain connects TRBV7-2 to TRBJ2-7, with TRBD1 as a possible D gene (6 bases). Trimming stripped 5 bases from V and 4 bases from J, with 9 bases between. This CDR3 comprises 12 residues. Looked up from germline, CDR1 is SGHTA and CDR2 is FQGNSA. The CDR3 DNA reads as TGTGCCAGCAGCCCGGACAGATACGAGCAGTACTTC. It yields the protein CASSPDRYEQYF. Full variable domain (missing parts from reference TRBV7-2 and TRBJ2-7): GAGVSQSPSNKVTEKGKDVELRCDPISGHTALYWYRQSLGQGLEFLIYFQGNSAPDKSGLPSDRFSAERTGGSVSTLTIQRTQQEDSAVYLCASSPDRYEQYFGPGTRLTVT.

The genes are TRBV28 and TRBJ2-7, with a tentative D call TRBD2 (6 bases). The germline V and J ends were trimmed by 3 bases and 0 bases, with 33 bases remaining between them. Germline lookup yields CDR1 MDHEN and CDR2 SYDVKM. This CDR3 contains 22 residues. DNA for the CDR3: TGTGCCAGCAGTTTGTCTACCTGGGGGGTGCCAGTTTTCCGTTTACCCTCCTACGAGCAGTACTTC. Translating it yields CASSLSTWGVPVFRLPSYEQYF. Based on the CDR3 plus reference TRBV28 and TRBJ2-7, the full variable domain is DVKVTQSSRYLVKRTGEKVFLECVQDMDHENMFWYRQDPGLGLRLIYFSYDVKMKEKGDIPEGYSVSREKKERFSLILESASTNQTSMYLCASSLSTWGVPVFRLPSYEQYFGPGTRLTVT.